This TCR beta chain derives from a study of CD8+ T cells in alopecia areata. About the research overall: Treated patients were given oral tofacitinib, which was dosed at 5 to 10 mg twice daily. Study-wide findings and caveats: Compared with mice, patients displayed less clear TCR sharing, possibly for HLA-related reasons.

Once RNA had been extracted, it was reverse transcribed into cDNA to act as the sequencing template. Profiled with immunoSEQ multiplex PCR; TCRdb holds only in-frame clones, not every one. The sample includes about 150,000 clones, around 86% seen only once; the top ten take roughly 16%. Alopecia areata patients had lesional scalp punch biopsies and peripheral blood taken from them. Sorting of PBMCs yielded the CD4+ and CD8+ T cells. With regard to this clone: Its cognate antigen is unknown.

This CDR3 contains 16 residues. CDR1 MGHDK and CDR2 SYGVNS come from the germline V gene. Trimming stripped 0 bases from V and 0 bases from J, with 8 bases between. This receptor was obtained from a human donor with alopecia areata. The specimen comprised CD8+ T cells sorted from blood, sampled at week 0. The genes are TRBV25-1 and TRBJ1-4; no clear D. Here the CDR3 DNA reads TGTGCCAGCAGTGAATATGAGGGAGCAACTAATGAAAAACTGTTTTTT. This translates into CASSEYEGATNEKLFF.